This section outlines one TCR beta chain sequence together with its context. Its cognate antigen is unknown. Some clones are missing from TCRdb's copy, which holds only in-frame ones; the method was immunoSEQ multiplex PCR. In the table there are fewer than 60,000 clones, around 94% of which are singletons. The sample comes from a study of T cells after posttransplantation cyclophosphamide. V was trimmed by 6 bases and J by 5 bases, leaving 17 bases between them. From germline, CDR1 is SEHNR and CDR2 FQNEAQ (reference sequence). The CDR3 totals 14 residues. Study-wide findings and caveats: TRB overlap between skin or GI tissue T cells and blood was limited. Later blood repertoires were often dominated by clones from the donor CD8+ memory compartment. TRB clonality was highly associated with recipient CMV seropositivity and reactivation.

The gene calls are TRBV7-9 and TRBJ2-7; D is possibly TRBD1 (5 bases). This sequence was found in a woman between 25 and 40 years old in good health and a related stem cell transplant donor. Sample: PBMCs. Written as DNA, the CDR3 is TGTGCCAGCAGTCCGACGACAGTTCGGGACGAGCAGTACTTC. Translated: CASSPTTVRDEQYF.